Presented here are 32 T cell receptor beta chains from one specimen sequenced in a study of T cells in localized non-small cell lung cancer. Assay: immunoSEQ multiplex PCR; the TCRdb copy retains only in-frame clones and omits some. The sample consists of approximately 46,000 clones, around 81% of them appearing once. The input for sequencing was peripheral blood mononuclear cells, taken before any cancer treatment. These receptor sequences come from a man aged 40-75 years with stage III lung adenocarcinoma.

The genes are TRBV12-5 and TRBJ2-3; 9 bases match TRBD2. Trimming at V came to 0 bases and at J to 2 bases, leaving 6 bases not matched to a gene. The CDR3 runs to 17 residues. Looked up from germline, CDR1 is LGHNT and CDR2 is FRNRAP. The CDR3 DNA is TGTGCTAGTGGTTTGGTGGTGCTAGCGGGGATCACAGATACGCAGTATTTT. This encodes CASGLVVLAGITDTQYF.

This chain connects TRBV29-1 to TRBJ2-3; the D gene could be TRBD1 or TRBD2 (5 bases each). Germline V gene data show CDR1 as SQVTM and CDR2 as ANQGSEA. The ends were cut back, 7 bases at V and 1 base at J, with 21 bases in the middle. CDR3 length: 16 amino acids. In nucleotides, the CDR3 is TGCAGCGCCCGAACGGTGAGGGGTCGGGGCACAGATACGCAGTATTTT. This encodes CSARTVRGRGTDTQYF.

J is TRBJ2-5 and V is TRBV5-1; possible D gene TRBD1, 6 bases. The CDR3 sequence is 15 residues long. V gave up 4 bases and J gave up 5 bases, with 18 bases separating them. Per the germline V gene, CDR1 is SGHRS and CDR2 is YFSETQ. CDR3 sequence: CASSPGHGGAETQYF. DNA of the CDR3: TGCGCCAGCAGCCCGGGACATGGGGGCGCGGAGACCCAGTACTTC.

The chain links TRBV27 to TRBJ2-7, with TRBD2 matching over 8 bases. The CDR3 is made up of 14 amino acids. The germline V gene has CDR1 MNHEY and CDR2 SMNVEV (reference sequence). The junction had 6 bases not matched to a gene; V was cut back by 5 bases and J by 3 bases. CDR3 coding DNA: TGTGCCAGCAGTACCGAGCGGGGGCGCTACGAGCAGTACTTC. Its protein product is CASSTERGRYEQYF.

This CDR3 is CASRLGGFGEKLFF. CDR3 nucleotide sequence: TGTGCCAGCAGGTTAGGGGGTTTCGGAGAAAAACTGTTTTTT. The chain combines TRBV6-6 with TRBJ1-4; a possible D gene is TRBD1 (6 bases). Trimming left V 6 bases short and J 8 bases short, with 16 bases between. Per the germline V gene, CDR1 is MNHNY and CDR2 is SVGAGI (reference sequence). This CDR3 has 14 amino acids.

The rearrangement uses TRBV4-1 and TRBJ2-7; 8 bases are shared with TRBD1. The trim removed 1 base at V and 4 bases at J, leaving 12 bases unmatched. The germline CDR1 and CDR2 sequences are MGHRA and YSYEKL. This CDR3 spans 17 amino acids. CDR3 in DNA: TGCGCCAGCAGCCAAGTTTACAGTACGACAGGGGATTACGAGCAGTACTTC. Protein: CASSQVYSTTGDYEQYF.

This rearrangement joins TRBV5-4 to TRBJ2-5; the D gene is possibly TRBD2 (6 bases). Trimming cost V 4 bases and J 0 bases, with 10 bases left between them. Germline values: CDR1 SGHNT, CDR2 YYREEE (reference sequence). The CDR3 is 14 residues long. CDR3 DNA: TGTGCCAGCAGCCTCGGGGGTTACCAAGAGACCCAGTACTTC. This translates into CASSLGGYQETQYF.

This chain connects TRBV4-1 to TRBJ2-5, with D perhaps being TRBD1 or TRBD2 (5 bases each). Germline CDR1 is MGHRA and CDR2 is YSYEKL. CDR3 length equals 15 residues. The ends were cut back, 0 bases at V and 8 bases at J, with 16 bases in the middle. The CDR3 sequence: CASSQDSGLDRTQYF. The DNA of the CDR3 is TGCGCCAGCAGCCAAGATTCGGGGCTAGACCGAACCCAGTACTTC.

The CDR3 spells CASSQGSTYEQYF. The DNA for the CDR3 is TGTGCCAGCAGCCAGGGGTCTACCTACGAGCAGTACTTC. The chain has TRBV6-6 and TRBJ2-7, with D possibly matching TRBD1 (6 bases). V lost 6 bases and J lost 2, with 11 bases in between. Looked up from germline, CDR1 is MNHNY and CDR2 is SVGAGI (reference sequence). The CDR3 covers 13 residues.

The chain employs TRBV9 and TRBJ2-2; possible D gene TRBD2, 5 bases. The CDR3 sequence is 14 residues long. V was shortened by 4 bases and J by 3 bases, with 10 bases between the two germline ends. Germline V CDR1 and CDR2: SGDLS, YYNGEE. In DNA, the CDR3 is TGTGCCAGCAGCCCTTGGACTTACACCGGGGAGCTGTTTTTT. Amino acid sequence: CASSPWTYTGELFF.

The chain couples TRBV6-1 to TRBJ2-3; weak D call: TRBD2 (7 bases). CDR1 is MNHNS and CDR2 is SASEGT in the germline V gene. This CDR3 region has 14 residues. Trimming left V 2 bases short and J 6 bases short, with 12 bases between. The CDR3 DNA is TGTGCCAGCAGTGAAATTGGGGGGGCGGATACGCAGTATTTT. As protein: CASSEIGGADTQYF.

The rearrangement links TRBV5-1 to TRBJ1-6; D possibly corresponds to TRBD1 (5 bases). This CDR3 contains 16 residues. The V gene lost 0 bases and the J gene lost 0 bases, with 7 bases spanning the gap. Per the germline V gene, CDR1 is SGHRS and CDR2 is YFSETQ. For the CDR3, the DNA is TGCGCCAGCAGCTTGGCCGGGGGCTCCTATAATTCACCCCTCCACTTT. It codes for CASSLAGGSYNSPLHF. The whole variable domain, remainder taken from reference TRBV5-1 and TRBJ1-6, is KAGVTQTPRYLIKTRGQQVTLSCSPISGHRSVSWYQQTPGQGLQFLFEYFSETQRNKGNFPGRFSGRQFSNSRSEMNVSTLELGDSALYLCASSLAGGSYNSPLHFGNGTRLTVT.

Of note for this clone: Other DNA sequences in this specimen translate into the identical CDR3. V gene TRBV7-8 combines with J gene TRBJ2-4, with 8 bases identical to TRBD1. The ends lost 5 bases at V and 6 bases at J; junction bases unmatched: 6. The CDR3 sequence is 14 residues long. Per germline, CDR1 SGHVS and CDR2 FQNEAQ. The CDR3 spells CASSPGTGTNIQYF. CDR3 bases: TGTGCCAGCAGCCCCGGGACAGGTACAAACATTCAGTACTTC.

V and J are TRBV6-5 and TRBJ1-6; 7 bases are shared with TRBD1. The CDR3 covers 15 residues. The trim removed 6 bases at V and 8 bases at J, leaving 10 bases unmatched. Looked up from germline, CDR1 is MNHEY and CDR2 is SVGAGI. The CDR3 bases are TGTGCCAGCAGAGCGGGACAGATAGGACATTCACCCCTCCACTTT. Amino acid sequence: CASRAGQIGHSPLHF.

The rearrangement joins TRBV6-5 to TRBJ2-7; no firm D call. V gave up 6 bases and J gave up 5 bases, with 11 bases separating them. The CDR3 runs to 12 residues. Per germline, CDR1 MNHEY and CDR2 SVGAGI. The CDR3 nucleotides are TGTGCCAGCAGGGATCGACTGGACGAGCAGTACTTC. Translation gives CASRDRLDEQYF.

The chain has TRBV5-8 and TRBJ1-1; no clear D. The germline V and J ends were trimmed by 7 bases and 10 bases, with 8 bases remaining between them. CDR3 length equals 9 residues. Germline lookup yields CDR1 SGHTS and CDR2 YDEGEE. The CDR3 reads CASHLRAFF. The CDR3 coding sequence is TGTGCCAGCCACCTACGAGCTTTCTTT.

This clone was observed a handful of times. The chain combines TRBV7-2 with TRBJ2-7, with TRBD2 matching 15 bases. The CDR3 is made up of 15 amino acids. With V trimmed by 5 bases and J by 1 base, 0 bases remained unmatched. The germline gives CDR1 SGHTA, CDR2 FQGNSA. In DNA form, the CDR3 reads TGTGCCAGCAGCGGGACTAGCGGGAGGTCCTACGAGCAGTACTTC. Its protein is CASSGTSGRSYEQYF.

The chain's CDR3 is CASSYGQGSNQPQHF. CDR3 sequence (DNA): TGTGCCAGCAGTTACGGACAGGGTAGCAATCAGCCCCAGCATTTT. The rearrangement links TRBV6-6 to TRBJ1-5; 8 nucleotides line up with TRBD1. CDR1 is MNHNY and CDR2 is SVGAGI in the germline V gene (reference sequence). V trimming: 2 bases; J trimming: 0 bases; junction bases outside the gene matches: 0. The CDR3 extends over 15 amino acids.

Concerning this clone: One end of the junction does not line up with germline, which may come from a read error. The rearrangement uses TRBV15 and TRBJ1-1; no clear D. CDR3 size: 14 residues. Germline lookup yields CDR1 LNHNV and CDR2 YYDKDF (reference sequence). The CDR3 DNA follows: TGTGCCACCAGTAGAGCTCAGAAGAACACTGAAGCTTTCTTT. Amino acid sequence: CATSRAQKNTEAFF. Filled out from reference TRBV15 and TRBJ1-1, the complete variable domain reads DAMVIQNPRYQVTQFGKPVTLSCSQTLNHNVMYWYQQKSSQAPKLLFHYYDKDFNNEADTPDNFQSRRPNTSFCFLDIRSPGLGDTAMYLCATSRAQKNTEAFFGQGTRLTVV.

The chain uses TRBV6-1 and TRBJ2-7; 8 bases agree with TRBD1. With 6 bases clipped from V and 3 bases from J, the junction kept 4 bases outside the gene matches. The CDR3 loop spans 13 amino acids. Looked up from germline, CDR1 is MNHNS and CDR2 is SASEGT. CDR3 in DNA: TGTGCCAGCAGCCGACAGGGGAGCTACGAGCAGTACTTC. Translated: CASSRQGSYEQYF.

The chain has TRBV2 and TRBJ1-2, with unresolved D. The CDR3 extends over 16 amino acids. The V end was cut by 4 bases, the J end by 0 bases, with 15 bases between. Germline-derived CDR1 and CDR2 are SNHLY and FYNNEI. Here the CDR3 reads CASSGYRHRANYGYTF. The CDR3 DNA sequence: TGTGCCAGCAGTGGATACAGACACCGAGCTAACTATGGCTACACCTTC.

As for this clone: The sample has other DNA sequences that encode this CDR3 too. The J gene is TRBJ1-1, the V gene TRBV5-1, with 7 bases matching TRBD1. V was pared by 0 bases and J by 2 bases, with 1 base of the junction left unmatched. Germline CDR1 reads SGHRS; CDR2 reads YFSETQ. The CDR3 totals 14 residues. CDR3 nucleotide sequence: TGCGCCAGCAGCTTGGTAGGGGGCAACACTGAAGCTTTCTTT. It encodes CASSLVGGNTEAFF.

This CDR3 reads CASSLGTAINEKLFF. The CDR3 coding sequence is TGCGCCAGCAGCCTGGGGACGGCGATCAATGAAAAACTGTTTTTT. This rearrangement joins TRBV5-1 to TRBJ1-4, with D perhaps matching TRBD1 (5 bases). V lost 4 bases to trimming and J lost 5 bases, with 15 bases between them. Germline values: CDR1 SGHRS, CDR2 YFSETQ. This CDR3 has 15 amino acids. Using reference TRBV5-1 and TRBJ1-4 for the parts outside the CDR3, the full variable domain is KAGVTQTPRYLIKTRGQQVTLSCSPISGHRSVSWYQQTPGQGLQFLFEYFSETQRNKGNFPGRFSGRQFSNSRSEMNVSTLELGDSALYLCASSLGTAINEKLFFGSGTQLSVL.

This sequence joins TRBV15 and TRBJ2-2; D is unclear. This CDR3 contains 15 residues. V dropped 5 bases and J dropped 3 bases, with 13 bases sitting between them. Germline-derived CDR1 and CDR2 are LNHNV and YYDKDF (reference sequence). CDR3 DNA sequence: TGTGCCACCAGCGCCGTGACTGTTTACACCGGGGAGCTGTTTTTT. Its translation is CATSAVTVYTGELFF. Based on the CDR3 plus reference TRBV15 and TRBJ2-2, the full variable domain is DAMVIQNPRYQVTQFGKPVTLSCSQTLNHNVMYWYQQKSSQAPKLLFHYYDKDFNNEADTPDNFQSRRPNTSFCFLDIRSPGLGDTAMYLCATSAVTVYTGELFFGEGSRLTVL.

In its sample, this clone was seen once. This rearrangement joins TRBV11-2 to TRBJ2-2; TRBD2 matches at 10 bases. The CDR3 loop spans 16 amino acids. V trimming: 5 bases; J trimming: 2 bases; junction bases outside the gene matches: 5. Germline V lookup: CDR1 SGHAT, CDR2 FQNNGV. CDR3 nucleotides: TGTGCCAGCAGCCCTCTAGCGGGGGAAAACACCGGGGAGCTGTTTTTT. This encodes CASSPLAGENTGELFF.

This sequence joins TRBV30 and TRBJ2-2; 7 bases align to TRBD1. CDR3 length: 16 residues. J was trimmed by 1 base and V by 4 bases; bases with no gene match: 9. Per germline, CDR1 GTSNPN and CDR2 SVGIG (reference sequence). In DNA form, the CDR3 reads TGTGCCTGGATTCATAGGGGGCGAATGAACACCGGGGAGCTGTTTTTT. Residues: CAWIHRGRMNTGELFF.

A single count supports this clone. The chain uses TRBV19 and TRBJ2-5, with 7 bases fitting TRBD1. From germline, CDR1 is LNHDA and CDR2 SQIVND (reference sequence). There are 16 residues in the CDR3. The junction had 9 bases not matched to a gene; V was cut back by 5 bases and J by 0 bases. Written as DNA, the CDR3 is TGTGCCAGTAGTCTGGGAGTTACAGGGGACCAAGAGACCCAGTACTTC. Translated, it gives CASSLGVTGDQETQYF.

CDR3 bases: TGCAGCGTTTCCGAGGGGCCGGATTTGGAGCAGTACTTC. Residues: CSVSEGPDLEQYF. This chain uses TRBV29-1 with TRBJ2-7; possibly TRBD1 or TRBD2 for D (5 bases each). Trimming stripped 5 bases from V and 7 bases from J, with 18 bases between. CDR1 SQVTM and CDR2 ANQGSEA come from the germline V gene. The CDR3 has 13 amino acids.

As DNA, the CDR3 is TGTGCTAGTGGTTTGAATGTTGGCGGGGGGGACAATGAGCAGTTCTTC. Translation: CASGLNVGGGDNEQFF. The chain carries TRBV12-5 and TRBJ2-1; 9 positions agree with TRBD2. Germline V lookup: CDR1 LGHNT, CDR2 FRNRAP. After removal of 2 bases from V and 5 bases from J, the junction contained 7 bases not matched to a gene. The CDR3 length is 16 residues.

V gene TRBV9 combines with J gene TRBJ2-3; 7 positions match TRBD2. This CDR3 is built from 15 residues. The germline CDR1 and CDR2 sequences are SGDLS and YYNGEE. Trimming took 3 bases from V and 4 from J; bases not matched to a gene: 8. This CDR3 reads CASSARGGSPDTQYF. CDR3 coding DNA: TGTGCCAGCAGCGCTCGCGGGGGATCCCCAGATACGCAGTATTTT.

The rearrangement links TRBV5-1 to TRBJ2-2; D is perhaps TRBD1 or TRBD2 (5 bases each). CDR3 size: 18 residues. Germline assignment: CDR1 SGHRS and CDR2 YFSETQ. The germline V and J ends were trimmed by 2 bases and 1 base, with 18 bases remaining between them. The DNA for the CDR3 is TGCGCCAGCAGCTTAAACCCCTCCGGGACCGAGAACACCGGGGAGCTGTTTTTT. The encoded protein is CASSLNPSGTENTGELFF.

J is TRBJ2-7 and V is TRBV27, with a tentative D call TRBD1 (6 bases). Germline V gene lookup returns CDR1 MNHEY and CDR2 SMNVEV (reference sequence). The CDR3 is made up of 15 amino acids. Trimming removed 1 base at V and 2 bases at J, with 12 bases between. The CDR3 DNA follows: TGTGCCAGCAGTTTATACAGGGCAGGGGCCTACGAGCAGTACTTC. Its protein product is CASSLYRAGAYEQYF.